This entry describes one TCR beta chain. No antigen is known for it. Clones were read by immunoSEQ multiplex PCR, and TCRdb kept only the in-frame ones, dropping some. The table has 250,000 to 400,000 clones, 88% seen once. The sample belongs to a study of cytomegalovirus exposure and HLA in healthy donors. Study-level findings and limits: The tendency of first-cohort TCR clusters to co-occur in the 130 or so validation repertoires was identified by a subsequent analysis. A few of the chains that were CMV-associated were confirmed in vitro to be specific for CMV antigens. Cytomegalovirus association was assigned to 150 to 200 TCR beta chains.

The CDR3 contains 14 residues. Germline values: CDR1 SEHNR, CDR2 FQNEAQ (reference sequence). Trimming removed 4 bases at V and 4 bases at J, with 13 bases between. The sequencing sample was made of PBMCs. The rearrangement uses TRBV7-9 and TRBJ2-5, with TRBD1 as a possible D gene (6 bases). The origin of this receptor is a man under 40 in good health and CMV-seronegative. CDR3 protein: CASSSGQIGETQYF. CDR3 DNA: TGTGCCAGCAGCTCCGGACAGATCGGAGAGACCCAGTACTTC.